Listed here are 14 T cell receptor beta chains from one sample, sequenced in a study of T cell repertoires in cytomegalovirus infection. In TCRdb, the reads were re-called with MiXCR into one record per CDR3 protein. Among approximately 110,000 distinct CDR3 sequences listed, about 30% were seen once. The antigens for these receptors are not known. Sample: CD8+ T cells from cultured PBMCs, taken from culture after CMV antigen stimulation. Receptor source: a human donor in good health (CMV status not recorded). Some clones in this sample may be carry-over from other donors' samples.

This clonotype was detected a few times. The chain uses TRBV5-5 and TRBJ2-3; no clear D. Between the trimmed V and J ends, which lost 4 bases and 0 bases, there was a span of 15 bases. The CDR3 has 16 residues. The V gene's germline CDR1 is SGHKS and CDR2 YYEKEE (reference sequence). The chain's CDR3 is CASSAPNIASTDTQYF. CDR3 nucleotides: TGTGCCAGCAGCGCCCCGAATATCGCTAGCACAGATACGCAGTATTTT. Combining the CDR3 with reference TRBV5-5 and TRBJ2-3 gives the whole variable domain DAGVTQSPTHLIKTRGQQVTLRCSPISGHKSVSWYQQVLGQGPQFIFQYYEKEERGRGNFPDRFSARQFPNYSSELNVNALLLGDSALYLCASSAPNIASTDTQYFGPGTRLTVL.

Only a few counts were recorded for this clonotype. J is TRBJ2-2 and V is TRBV2; 10 nucleotides align to TRBD1. CDR3 size: 15 residues. Per the germline V gene, CDR1 is SNHLY and CDR2 is FYNNEI. V dropped 7 bases and J dropped 4; count of bases not matched to a gene: 6. CDR3 amino acids: CASTNRDRGTGELFF. The CDR3, as DNA: TGTGCCAGCACCAACCGGGACAGGGGCACCGGGGAGCTGTTTTTT.

This clonotype came up a few times. The rearrangement links TRBV12-3 or TRBV12-4 to TRBJ2-6; the D is unclear. This CDR3 has 19 residues. The V and J ends lost 4 bases and 4 bases respectively, with 23 bases between them. CDR3 sequence reads: CASSSPSYEAGAGANVLTF. CDR3 in DNA: TGTGCCAGCAGTTCCCCCAGTTATGAGGCAGGAGCAGGGGCCAACGTCCTGACTTTC.

The chain combines TRBV7-6 with TRBJ2-3; 11 bases are shared with TRBD2. Germline assignment: CDR1 SGHVS and CDR2 FNYEAQ. CDR3 length equals 13 residues. V was pared by 11 bases and J by 4 bases, with 5 bases of the junction left unmatched. CDR3 amino acids: CAGTSGGADTQYF. The DNA for the CDR3 is TGTGCCGGGACTAGCGGCGGGGCAGATACGCAGTATTTT. Combining the CDR3 with reference TRBV7-6 and TRBJ2-3 gives the whole variable domain GAGVSQSPRYKVTKRGQDVALRCDPISGHVSLYWYRQALGQGPEFLTYFNYEAQQDKSGLPNDRFSAERPEGSISTLTIQRTEQRDSAMYRCAGTSGGADTQYFGPGTRLTVL.

Only a few counts were recorded for this clonotype. The V gene is TRBV4-1, the J gene TRBJ2-7; D perhaps matches TRBD1 (5 bases). Germline CDR1 MGHRA, CDR2 YSYEKL. V lost 4 bases and J 2 bases, leaving 21 bases between the germline ends. The CDR3 consists of 17 residues. This CDR3 is CASSPRSQGNFPYEQYF. The DNA for the CDR3 is TGCGCCAGCAGCCCCCGGTCCCAGGGCAACTTCCCCTACGAGCAGTACTTC.

The rearrangement joins TRBV6-5 to TRBJ2-5, with TRBD1 matching 8 bases. V trimming: 5 bases; J trimming: 5 bases; junction bases outside the gene matches: 7. From germline, CDR1 is MNHEY and CDR2 SVGAGI. The CDR3 runs to 14 residues. The DNA for the CDR3 is TGTGCCAGCAGTCCGACAGGGGCGTGGGAGACCCAGTACTTC. Protein: CASSPTGAWETQYF.

V and J are TRBV7-6 and TRBJ2-7, with a tentative D call TRBD1 (6 bases). CDR1 and CDR2 from the germline V gene are SGHVS and FNYEAQ. Trimming stripped 5 bases from V and 5 bases from J, with 13 bases between. The CDR3 is 13 residues long. The CDR3 DNA sequence: TGTGCCAGCAGCGGCCAGGGGCTAAACGAGCAGTACTTC. This codes for CASSGQGLNEQYF.

This sequence joins TRBV12-3 or TRBV12-4 and TRBJ2-2; either TRBD1 or TRBD2 may fit D (5 bases each). The V end lost 1 base, the J end lost 4 bases, and 10 bases lay between the germline ends. The CDR3 is made up of 15 amino acids. CDR3 DNA: TGTGCCAGCAGTTTAGTAGGTGGGGGCACCGGGGAGCTGTTTTTT. It encodes CASSLVGGGTGELFF.

The chain links TRBV12-3 or TRBV12-4 to TRBJ2-2; D remains ambiguous. V dropped 10 bases and J dropped 4 bases, with 7 bases sitting between them. The CDR3 runs to 11 residues. CDR3 bases: TGTGCCATAGTCAGCACCGGGGAGCTGTTTTTT. Its protein product is CAIVSTGELFF.

To note about this clonotype: The junction and the germline gene differ at one end; a read error may be behind it. The gene calls are TRBV7-9 and TRBJ1-4; D perhaps matches TRBD1 (5 bases). Germline V lookup: CDR1 SEHNR, CDR2 FQNEAQ (reference sequence). The CDR3 consists of 14 residues. The CDR3 loop reads CAGSLGQGGEKLFF. The CDR3 nucleotides read TGTGCCGGCAGCTTAGGCCAGGGCGGCGAAAAACTGTTTTTT.

This clonotype was observed a handful of times. The CDR3 here is CATNMDRGNNEQFF. CDR3 DNA sequence: TGTGCCACAAACATGGACAGGGGGAACAATGAGCAGTTCTTC. The genes are TRBV6-5 and TRBJ2-1; TRBD1 matches 10 bases. The CDR3 sequence is 14 residues long. Germline CDR1 reads MNHEY; CDR2 reads SVGAGI. The ends lost 10 bases at V and 5 bases at J; junction bases unmatched: 8.

The chain recombines TRBV27 with TRBJ1-1; D remains ambiguous. CDR1 MNHEY and CDR2 SMNVEV come from the germline V gene (reference sequence). V dropped 3 bases and J dropped 1 base, with 9 bases sitting between them. The CDR3 has 14 residues. CDR3 sequence: CASSFLRENTEAFF. CDR3 nucleotide sequence: TGTGCCAGCAGTTTTCTGAGGGAGAACACTGAAGCTTTCTTT.

The rearrangement links TRBV4-1 to TRBJ1-6; weak D call: TRBD1 (6 bases). Between the trimmed V and J ends, which lost 2 bases and 10 bases, there was a span of 15 bases. The CDR3 sequence is 15 residues long. The germline CDR1 and CDR2 sequences are MGHRA and YSYEKL. This CDR3 reads CASSQSPGGRSPLHF. The CDR3 DNA sequence: TGCGCCAGCAGCCAATCCCCCGGGGGCCGGTCACCCCTCCACTTT.

The V call is TRBV28, the J call TRBJ1-4; D gene ambiguous. Germline lookup yields CDR1 MDHEN and CDR2 SYDVKM. The CDR3 is made up of 12 amino acids. V shed 3 bases and J shed 2 bases, with 1 base lying between them. CDR3 sequence reads: CASSFTNEKLFF. CDR3 coding DNA: TGTGCCAGCAGTTTTACTAATGAAAAACTGTTTTTT.